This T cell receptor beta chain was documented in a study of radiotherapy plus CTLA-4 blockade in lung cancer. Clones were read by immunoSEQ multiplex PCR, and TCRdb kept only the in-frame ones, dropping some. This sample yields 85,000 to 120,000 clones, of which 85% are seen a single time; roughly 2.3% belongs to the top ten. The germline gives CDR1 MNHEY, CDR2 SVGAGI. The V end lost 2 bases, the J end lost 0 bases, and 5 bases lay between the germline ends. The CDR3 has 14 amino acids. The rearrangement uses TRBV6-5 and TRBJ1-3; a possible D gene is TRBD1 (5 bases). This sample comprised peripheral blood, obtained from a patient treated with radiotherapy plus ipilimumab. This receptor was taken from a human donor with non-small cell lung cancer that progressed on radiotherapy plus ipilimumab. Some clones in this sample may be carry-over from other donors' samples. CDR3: CASSYDSSGNTIYF. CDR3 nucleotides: TGTGCCAGCAGTTACGACAGCTCTGGAAACACCATATATTTT.